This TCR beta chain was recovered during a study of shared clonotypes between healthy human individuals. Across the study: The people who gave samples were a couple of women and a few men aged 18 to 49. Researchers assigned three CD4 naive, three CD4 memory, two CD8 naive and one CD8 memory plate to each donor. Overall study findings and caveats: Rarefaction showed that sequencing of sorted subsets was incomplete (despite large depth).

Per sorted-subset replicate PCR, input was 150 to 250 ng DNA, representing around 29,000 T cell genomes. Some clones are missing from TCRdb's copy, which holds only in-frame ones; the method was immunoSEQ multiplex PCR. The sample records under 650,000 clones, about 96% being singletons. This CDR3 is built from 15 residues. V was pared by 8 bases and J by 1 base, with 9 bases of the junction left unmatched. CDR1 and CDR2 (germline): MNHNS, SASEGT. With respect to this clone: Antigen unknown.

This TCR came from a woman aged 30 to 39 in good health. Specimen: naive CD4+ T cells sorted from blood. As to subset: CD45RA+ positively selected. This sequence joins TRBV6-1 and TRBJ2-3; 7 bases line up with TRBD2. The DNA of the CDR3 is TGTGCCAGCGGAGGGACGGCGGGAGGCACAGATACGCAGTATTTT. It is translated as CASGGTAGGTDTQYF.